This passage covers 6 T cell receptor beta chains from one sample sequenced in a study of T cell clusters in autoimmune cytopenias. Each sample's input was roughly 230 ng genomic DNA, 30,000 to 45,000 genome equivalents. TRB rearrangements were amplified by touch-down multiplex PCR with mixed TRB-A/B primers. No DNA is given; TCRdb re-called the multiplex PCR reads and lists each CDR3 protein once. Its table records 9,500 to 12,000 distinct CDR3 sequences. The same data also went into a second study, on T cell repertoires in aging, cancer and after chemotherapy.

Source material: peripheral blood. The receptors derive from a human donor in good health.

This clonotype is medium-sized by frequency. The V gene is TRBV6-6, the J gene TRBJ1-6; no DNA is available, so the TRBD1 call from TCRdb remains unchecked. The V gene's germline CDR1 is MNHNY and CDR2 SVGAGI (reference sequence). CDR3 length: 15 amino acids. CDR3 in amino acids: CASTDSEGLNSPLHF.

Its frequency marks this clonotype as medium-sized. The V and J genes are TRBV30 and TRBJ1-6; TCRdb gives TRBD1 as the D gene, but with no DNA this cannot be confirmed. The CDR3 runs 14 residues. CDR1 and CDR2 (germline): GTSNPN, SVGIG (reference sequence). The chain's CDR3 is CAWSGGAKGSPLHF.

The chain employs TRBV5-1 and TRBJ2-7; TCRdb indicates TRBD1, and absent DNA this call remains unverified. The germline V gene has CDR1 SGHRS and CDR2 YFSETQ. CDR3 length: 12 amino acids. CDR3 loop: CASSITGDEQYF. Full variable domain (remainder filled in from reference TRBV5-1 and TRBJ2-7): KAGVTQTPRYLIKTRGQQVTLSCSPISGHRSVSWYQQTPGQGLQFLFEYFSETQRNKGNFPGRFSGRQFSNSRSEMNVSTLELGDSALYLCASSITGDEQYFGPGTRLTVT.

The chain uses TRBV6-2 or TRBV6-3 and TRBJ2-7; TCRdb's D call of TRBD1 is untestable without DNA. Germline loops: CDR1 MNHEY, CDR2 SVGEGT. The CDR3 is 15 amino acids. CDR3 protein: CASSYPWRGDYEQYF.

This chain uses TRBV20-1 with TRBJ2-4. CDR3 length equals 13 residues. Looked up from germline, CDR1 is DFQATT and CDR2 is SNEGSKA (reference sequence). The CDR3 loop is CSAHGVAKNIQYF.

This clonotype is identified as medium-sized from frequency. This chain connects TRBV6-5 to TRBJ1-6; TCRdb returns TRBD1, unconfirmable since there is no DNA. The CDR3 extends over 16 amino acids. CDR1 and CDR2 (germline): MNHEY, SVGAGI. The CDR3 reads CASMTLVSTSNSPLHF.